This T cell receptor beta chain came from a study of technical replicates of blood from a handful of donors (dated by TCRdb to about 2017). CDR1 SGHTA and CDR2 FQGNSA were looked up in the germline V gene. V is reduced by 0 bases and J by 0 bases, leaving a spacing of 6 bases between them. Taken from cysteine to phenylalanine, the CDR3 has 15 residues. Only the CDR3 DNA is retained, 45 bases long and in frame from the first base. Concerning this clone: What antigen it recognizes has not been identified. Within one base of it there is no much larger clone, and no base qualities were kept.

The library was generated by the immunoSEQ multiplex PCR assay. The immuneACCESS repertoire file appears here via TCRdb, limited to in-frame rearrangements. These files lack a portion of the clones; in checked studies, under half of the deficit traces to unresolved V genes, and the cause of the others is not known. In this sample the table shows 45,000 to 60,000 clones, 90% to 95% of which occur a single time. Of the sample, about 3.7% falls within the top ten clones. The sequence was collected from a human donor in good health. Some clones in this sample may be carry-over from other donors' samples. Here the chain combines TRBV7-2 and TRBJ1-5; no D gene can be assigned with confidence. The sample taken for sequencing was PBMCs. The CDR3 corresponds to CASSLALYSNQPQHF. The DNA sequence is TGTGCCAGCAGCTTAGCATTATATAGCAATCAGCCCCAGCATTTT.